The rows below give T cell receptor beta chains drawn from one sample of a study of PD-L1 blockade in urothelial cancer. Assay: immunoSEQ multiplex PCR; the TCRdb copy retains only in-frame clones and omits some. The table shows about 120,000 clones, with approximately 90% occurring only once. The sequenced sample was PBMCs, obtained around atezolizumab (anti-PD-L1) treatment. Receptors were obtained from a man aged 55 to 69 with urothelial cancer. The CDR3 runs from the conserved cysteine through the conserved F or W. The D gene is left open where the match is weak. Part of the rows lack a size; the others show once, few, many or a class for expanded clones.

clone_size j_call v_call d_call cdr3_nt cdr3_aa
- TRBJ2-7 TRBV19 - TGTGCCAGTAGTACCCGGTTCCACGAGCAGTACTTC CASSTRFHEQYF
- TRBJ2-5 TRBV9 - TGTGCCAGCAGCGTTGGCGGGACAGAGACCCAGTACTTC CASSVGGTETQYF
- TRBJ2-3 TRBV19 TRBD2 TGTGCCAGTAGTATTTTAGATGGAAGCGGGGGATCGGATACGCAGTATTTT CASSILDGSGGSDTQYF
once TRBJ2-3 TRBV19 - TGTGCCAGTAGTATAACTACTGCCGATACGCAGTATTTT CASSITTADTQYF
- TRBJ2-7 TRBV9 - TGTGCCAGCAGCCGGACAACAACTGACGGTTTGGAGCAGTACTTC CASSRTTTDGLEQYF
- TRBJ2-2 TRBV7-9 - TGTGCCAGCCCCCGGGGGGCAGGGATGACCGGGGAGCTGTTTTTT CASPRGAGMTGELFF
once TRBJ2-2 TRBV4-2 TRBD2 TGTGCCAGCAGCCAAGGAGGTAGCGGGGGGAGGAACACCGGGGAGCTGTTTTTT CASSQGGSGGRNTGELFF
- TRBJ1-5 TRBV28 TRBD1 TGTGCCAGCAGTTTAGCGTGGGGACAGGGCAACAATCAGCCCCAGCATTTT CASSLAWGQGNNQPQHF
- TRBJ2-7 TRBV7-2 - TGTGCCAGCAGCTTAACAGGAGTCTACGAGCAGTACTTC CASSLTGVYEQYF
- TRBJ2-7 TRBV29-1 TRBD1 TGCAGCGTTGAAGGGGGACAGGGCCTTACCTACGAGCAGTACTTC CSVEGGQGLTYEQYF
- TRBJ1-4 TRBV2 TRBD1 TGTGCCAGCAGTGAAGAGGTACAGGGGGCTGTGGATGAAAAACTGTTTTTT CASSEEVQGAVDEKLFF
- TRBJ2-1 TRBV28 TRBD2 TGTGCCAGCAGGGTACTAGCGGCTACCTACAATGAGCAGTTCTTC CASRVLAATYNEQFF
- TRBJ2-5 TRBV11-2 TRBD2 TGTGCCAGCAGTAGACTAGCGGGGAAAGAGACCCAGTACTTC CASSRLAGKETQYF
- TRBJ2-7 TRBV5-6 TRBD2 TGTGCCAGCAGCTATCTAGCGGGAGGCGAGCAGTACTTC CASSYLAGGEQYF
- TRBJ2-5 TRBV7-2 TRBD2 TGTGCCAGCAGTCGGGACTACCAGTTCCAAGAGACCCAGTACTTC CASSRDYQFQETQYF
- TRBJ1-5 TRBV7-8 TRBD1 TGTGCCAGCAGCTTAGAGGCAGGGGGCTTCTCTCAGCCCCAGCATTTT CASSLEAGGFSQPQHF
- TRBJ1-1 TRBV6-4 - TGTGCCAGCAGTGACTCACCTTTGCGGGAAGCTTTCTTT CASSDSPLREAFF
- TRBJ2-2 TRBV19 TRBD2 TGTGTCCGGCGGGAGAACGGGGAGCTGTTTTTT CVRRENGELFF
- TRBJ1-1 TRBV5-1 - TGCGCCAGCAGATTGCAGGGCGATGGCACTGAAGCTTTCTTT CASRLQGDGTEAFF
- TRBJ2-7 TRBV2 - TGTGCCAGCAGTCCGGGTCACGCCTACGAGCAGTACTTC CASSPGHAYEQYF
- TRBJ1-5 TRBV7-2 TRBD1 TGTGCCAGCAGCCTGGGACAGCATAGCAATCAGCCCCAGCATTTT CASSLGQHSNQPQHF
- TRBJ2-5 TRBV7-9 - TGTGCCAGCAGCTTAATGCAGGCCGAGACCCAGTACTTC CASSLMQAETQYF
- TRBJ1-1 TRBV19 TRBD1 TGTGCCAGTAGTATTGAGGGGACAGGGGGCACTGAAGCTTTCTTT CASSIEGTGGTEAFF
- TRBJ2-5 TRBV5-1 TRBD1 TGCGCCAGCAGCGGCGGGACAGGGGGGGAGACCCAGTACTTC CASSGGTGGETQYF
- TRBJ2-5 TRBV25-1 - TGTGCCAGCAGTGCCTCCACAGGGAGAGAGACCCAGTACTTC CASSASTGRETQYF